This entry is about one T cell receptor (beta chain). The CDR3 is made up of 12 amino acids. Germline values: CDR1 SGHTA, CDR2 FQGNSA. V was cut by 2 bases and J by 8 bases, with 9 bases left in between. The source of the sample is a study of cytomegalovirus exposure and HLA in healthy donors. The PCR used 60 Vbeta and 13 Jbeta primers. Repertoires were generated with immunoSEQ multiplex PCR, while TCRdb's copy carries only in-frame clones and drops some. The data contain over 75,000 clones, roughly 83% of them singletons. The specimen sequenced was PBMCs. The TCR was taken from a male donor in good health and CMV-seropositive. The chain combines TRBV7-2 with TRBJ1-1; D is unclear. CDR3 residues: CASSLLAQEAFF. CDR3 bases: TGTGCCAGCAGCTTATTGGCCCAGGAAGCTTTCTTT. The full variable domain, with the rest looked up from reference TRBV7-2 and TRBJ1-1, is GAGVSQSPSNKVTEKGKDVELRCDPISGHTALYWYRQSLGQGLEFLIYFQGNSAPDKSGLPSDRFSAERTGGSVSTLTIQRTQQEDSAVYLCASSLLAQEAFFGQGTRLTVV.